These 23 T cell receptor beta chains came from one sample sequenced in a study of T cell responses to AZD1222 COVID-19 vaccine (dated by TCRdb to the early 2020s). The label giving this sample's time point can be read as: baseline before first vaccination. The meaning of the sample's treatment or condition label: meningococcal conjugate vaccine given as trial control. The library came from the immunoSEQ multiplex PCR assay. In TCRdb, the immuneACCESS table is reduced to in-frame sequences with V and J assigned. These tables do not hold every clone; where another copy was compared, an unresolved V gene accounts for under half, and the others remain unexplained. A total of some 150,000 clones appear in this sample, about 81% of them only once. About 3.8% of the sample comes from the top ten. Source: peripheral blood, taken on day 0 of MenACWY control vaccination. These receptors originate from an adult in good health.

This clone occurred once. This chain joins TRBV5-1 and TRBJ2-1; D is perhaps TRBD1 (5 bases). CDR3 length: 16 residues. Trimming removed 5 bases from V and 7 bases from J, with 22 bases in between. Per germline, CDR1 SGHRS and CDR2 YFSETQ. The CDR3 reads CASSPRAGRASNEQFF. CDR3 sequence (DNA): TGCGCCAGCAGTCCCCGAGCAGGCAGGGCTTCGAATGAGCAGTTCTTC.

The chain links TRBV11-2 to TRBJ2-7; TRBD1 might be the D (5 bases). CDR1 and CDR2 (germline): SGHAT, FQNNGV. There are 15 residues in the CDR3. Trimming cost V 0 bases and J 3 bases, with 12 bases left between them. CDR3: CASSLDSAGLYEQYV. Written as DNA, the CDR3 is TGTGCCAGCAGCTTAGATTCGGCAGGGCTCTACGAGCAGTACGTC.

The V call is TRBV30, the J call TRBJ1-5, with 8 bases that match TRBD1. V shed 2 bases and J 4 bases; nucleotides not matched to a gene: 1. CDR3 length: 13 residues. Looked up from germline, CDR1 is GTSNPN and CDR2 is SVGIG (reference sequence). This chain's CDR3 is CAWSRTGNQPQHF. The CDR3 bases are TGTGCCTGGAGTCGGACAGGGAATCAGCCCCAGCATTTT.

The J gene is TRBJ1-6, the V gene TRBV6-5, with D maybe TRBD1 (6 bases). V was clipped by 4 bases and J by 7 bases, with 14 bases between them. Per germline, CDR1 MNHEY and CDR2 SVGAGI. There are 15 residues in the CDR3. In DNA, the CDR3 is TGTGCCAGCAGTTCCGAACAGGGCAGGAATTCACCCCTCCACTTT. It codes for CASSSEQGRNSPLHF.

This chain uses TRBV4-2 with TRBJ2-3; 7 nucleotides match TRBD2. The germline CDR1 and CDR2 sequences are LGHNA and YNFKEQ. The CDR3 is 18 residues long. V shed 1 base and J 0 bases; nucleotides not matched to a gene: 10. The CDR3 loop is CASSQVWREKASTDTQYF. The CDR3 DNA sequence: TGTGCCAGCAGCCAAGTTTGGCGGGAGAAAGCTAGCACAGATACGCAGTATTTT.

This clone has just one count. CDR3 region: CASSLPGQQIPYGYTF. CDR3 bases: TGTGCCAGCAGCTTGCCGGGACAACAAATACCCTATGGCTACACCTTC. This sequence joins TRBV5-4 and TRBJ1-2, with D possibly being TRBD1 (6 bases). The CDR3 is 16 residues long. Germline assignment: CDR1 SGHNT and CDR2 YYREEE (reference sequence). V gave up 1 base and J gave up 4 bases, with 17 bases separating them.

The rearrangement uses TRBV19 and TRBJ2-7, with a weak D call TRBD2 (5 bases). Germline CDR1 is LNHDA and CDR2 is SQIVND (reference sequence). V lost 5 bases, J lost 2 bases, and 16 bases lay in between. This CDR3 contains 15 residues. CDR3 nucleotides: TGTGCCAGTAGTCCCGGAAGAGGGTTAGCCTACGAGCAGTACTTC. It yields the protein CASSPGRGLAYEQYF.

The chain joins TRBV6-1 to TRBJ1-2; TRBD1 might be the D (5 bases). Germline V CDR1 and CDR2: MNHNS, SASEGT. V was cut by 1 base and J by 4 bases, with 13 bases left in between. This CDR3 is built from 15 residues. The DNA for the CDR3 is TGTGCCAGCAGTGAAGTCGGCAGGGTCGCCTATGGCTACACCTTC. This gives the protein CASSEVGRVAYGYTF.

Comment on this clone: One end of the junction fails to match germline, which may point to a read error. This chain links TRBV6-5 with TRBJ2-2; 8 bases map to TRBD2. CDR1 and CDR2 from the germline V gene are MNHEY and SVGAGI. CDR3 length: 16 residues. In DNA, the CDR3 is TGTGCCCGCAGTTACTCGGGGGGGGGCCGTCCCGGGGAGCTGTTTTTT. Translated, it gives CARSYSGGGRPGELFF.

The table lists this clone with a few counts. The CDR3 DNA sequence: TGCGCCAGCAGCCGAGAAAGGTCTGGGGCCAACGTCCTGACTTTC. Protein sequence: CASSRERSGANVLTF. The chain joins TRBV4-1 to TRBJ2-6; D is undetermined. The CDR3 sequence is 15 residues long. Germline values: CDR1 MGHRA, CDR2 YSYEKL. V was clipped by 4 bases and J by 1 base, with 8 bases between them.

The chain recombines TRBV12-3 or TRBV12-4 with TRBJ1-2, with unresolved D. Trimming took off 6 bases at V and 8 bases at J, with 13 bases between the two ends. The CDR3 sequence is 12 residues long. CDR3 residues: CASSLGTWGYTF. The CDR3 coding sequence is TGTGCCAGCAGCTTGGGTACCTGGGGCTACACCTTC.

The V call is TRBV9, the J call TRBJ1-4; D is possibly TRBD1 (5 bases). This CDR3 region has 15 residues. V lost 4 bases, J lost 3 bases, and 13 bases lay in between. The germline CDR1 and CDR2 sequences are SGDLS and YYNGEE. The CDR3 region has the DNA TGTGCCAGCAGCCCTGGACATGTAGCTAATGAAAAACTGTTTTTT. It translates to CASSPGHVANEKLFF.

The rearrangement joins TRBV13 to TRBJ2-1; TRBD2 agrees at 8 bases. This CDR3 is built from 15 residues. The germline gives CDR1 PRHDT, CDR2 FYEKMQ (reference sequence). Losses at the gene ends were 7 bases for V and 3 bases for J; bases not matched to a gene: 8. CDR3 sequence (DNA): TGTGCCAGCACTACGGGTAGCGGGGTCTACAATGAGCAGTTCTTC. Its translation is CASTTGSGVYNEQFF.

This chain links TRBV15 with TRBJ2-2, with TRBD1 as a possible D gene (5 bases). From germline, CDR1 is LNHNV and CDR2 YYDKDF (reference sequence). V was cut by 3 bases and J by 3 bases, with 14 bases left in between. This CDR3 region has 16 residues. CDR3 in DNA: TGTGCCACCAGCAGTCTCAGGGTGTTAGACACCGGGGAGCTGTTTTTT. This translates into CATSSLRVLDTGELFF.

The chain combines TRBV20-1 with TRBJ2-1; D is unresolved. Trimming removed 3 bases at V and 9 bases at J, with 6 bases between. CDR1 and CDR2 from the germline V gene are DFQATT and SNEGSKA (reference sequence). CDR3 length: 10 residues. The CDR3 bases are TGCAGTGCTAGTTGGCGTGAGCAGTTCTTC. Encoded protein: CSASWREQFF.

This chain connects TRBV3-1 (or the pseudogene TRBV3-2) to TRBJ2-5; D is perhaps TRBD1 or TRBD2 (6 bases each). CDR3 length equals 17 residues. In germline, CDR1 is LGHDT, CDR2 YNNKEL (reference sequence). V dropped 0 bases and J dropped 5 bases, with 19 bases sitting between them. The CDR3 sequence: CASSQDRWGANDETQYF. The CDR3, as DNA: TGTGCCAGCAGCCAAGATCGGTGGGGGGCTAACGATGAGACCCAGTACTTC.

The chain joins TRBV7-2 to TRBJ2-5, with D tentatively TRBD2 (5 bases). Germline V gives CDR1 SGHTA, CDR2 FQGNSA. This CDR3 has 13 amino acids. Trimming pared 1 base from V and 5 bases from J, leaving 8 bases between. The CDR3 sequence is CASSLGLAETQYF. The CDR3 DNA reads TGTGCCAGCAGCTTAGGGCTAGCTGAGACCCAGTACTTC.

The count of this clone is one. The rearrangement uses TRBV9 and TRBJ1-1; 7 nucleotides agree with TRBD1. Germline V gene lookup returns CDR1 SGDLS and CDR2 YYNGEE. The CDR3 totals 13 residues. V shed 4 bases, J shed 0 bases, and the junction held 0 bases outside the gene matches. The CDR3 reads CASSTGVNTEAFF. CDR3 coding DNA: TGTGCCAGCAGCACAGGGGTGAACACTGAAGCTTTCTTT. Full variable domain (remainder filled in from reference TRBV9 and TRBJ1-1): DSGVTQTPKHLITATGQRVTLRCSPRSGDLSVYWYQQSLDQGLQFLIQYYNGEERAKGNILERFSAQQFPDLHSELNLSSLELGDSALYFCASSTGVNTEAFFGQGTRLTVV.

The chain carries TRBV6-5 and TRBJ1-2; tentatively, D is TRBD1 (5 bases). The CDR3 covers 14 residues. V lost 9 bases to trimming and J lost 7 bases, with 21 bases between them. Per germline, CDR1 MNHEY and CDR2 SVGAGI. The CDR3 DNA reads as TGTGCCAGTCTTCAGACGAGGGGTTCGGGTGGCTACACCTTC. Encoded protein: CASLQTRGSGGYTF.

V and J are TRBV4-1 and TRBJ1-4; D perhaps matches TRBD1 (5 bases). The germline CDR1 and CDR2 sequences are MGHRA and YSYEKL. V was cut by 1 base and J by 8 bases, with 20 bases left in between. This CDR3 has 17 amino acids. DNA of the CDR3: TGCGCCAGCAGCCAAGGATGGGGAGGCAGGGAGGGGGAAAAACTGTTTTTT. Amino acids: CASSQGWGGREGEKLFF.

This rearrangement joins TRBV28 to TRBJ1-5; possible D gene TRBD1, 5 bases. CDR3 length equals 15 residues. Per the germline V gene, CDR1 is MDHEN and CDR2 is SYDVKM. Trimming stripped 6 bases from V and 4 bases from J, with 16 bases between. CDR3 sequence reads: CASSPRGETNQPQHF. For the CDR3, the DNA is TGTGCCAGCAGCCCAAGAGGGGAAACTAATCAGCCCCAGCATTTT.

This clone was detected only a few times. The sample carries other DNA sequences with the same CDR3. V is TRBV13 and J is TRBJ1-5; no clear D gene. Deletions cut 2 bases from V and 4 bases from J, with 6 bases between. The CDR3 is 13 residues long. Germline values: CDR1 PRHDT, CDR2 FYEKMQ (reference sequence). The CDR3 nucleotides are TGTGCCAGCAGCTTAAGTCGGAATCAGCCCCAGCATTTT. This gives the protein CASSLSRNQPQHF.

The chain recombines TRBV5-1 with TRBJ2-3; a possible D gene is TRBD1 (6 bases). The germline V and J ends were trimmed by 5 bases and 6 bases, with 10 bases remaining between them. Germline loops: CDR1 SGHRS, CDR2 YFSETQ. CDR3 length equals 12 residues. CDR3 bases: TGCGCCAGCAGACGACAGGAGGATACGCAGTATTTT. Its translation: CASRRQEDTQYF. Supplemented by reference TRBV5-1 and TRBJ2-3, the full variable domain reads KAGVTQTPRYLIKTRGQQVTLSCSPISGHRSVSWYQQTPGQGLQFLFEYFSETQRNKGNFPGRFSGRQFSNSRSEMNVSTLELGDSALYLCASRRQEDTQYFGPGTRLTVL.